The 7 T cell receptor beta chains below come from one sample, sequenced in a study of cytomegalovirus exposure and HLA in healthy donors. The table came from immunoSEQ multiplex PCR; TCRdb's copy has only in-frame clones and leaves some out. The sample consists of about 160,000 clones, about 90% of them appearing once. Sample: PBMCs. These receptors were taken from a young woman in good health and CMV-seronegative.

The chain carries TRBV7-9 and TRBJ2-5; D may match TRBD1 or TRBD2 (5 bases each). CDR1 SEHNR and CDR2 FQNEAQ come from the germline V gene (reference sequence). V lost 5 bases, J lost 7 bases, and 17 bases lay in between. This CDR3 has 14 residues. In DNA form, the CDR3 reads TGTGCCAGCAGCCTAGACGGGGCTGTGCGGACCCAGTACTTC. Translating it yields CASSLDGAVRTQYF.

The chain combines TRBV6-6 with TRBJ2-2; 9 positions match TRBD1. This CDR3 has 14 residues. The germline V gene has CDR1 MNHNY and CDR2 SVGAGI (reference sequence). The ends lost 7 bases at V and 6 bases at J; junction bases unmatched: 6. The CDR3 region is CASNGRQGAGELFF. As DNA, the CDR3 is TGTGCCAGCAACGGAAGACAGGGGGCCGGGGAGCTGTTTTTT.

The J gene is TRBJ2-7, the V gene TRBV4-2, with D hard to call. CDR1 LGHNA and CDR2 YNFKEQ come from the germline V gene. The V gene lost 0 bases and the J gene lost 1 base, with 7 bases spanning the gap. The CDR3 has 14 amino acids. This CDR3 is CASSQDGRSYEQYF. CDR3 coding DNA: TGTGCCAGCAGCCAAGACGGCAGGTCCTACGAGCAGTACTTC.

The V and J genes are TRBV29-1 and TRBJ2-7, with D possibly called TRBD1 or TRBD2 (5 bases each). CDR3 length: 14 residues. V lost 2 bases to trimming and J lost 4 bases, with 15 bases between them. From germline, CDR1 is SQVTM and CDR2 ANQGSEA. CDR3 sequence (DNA): TGCAGCGTTGAATCCCAGGGTCGAGGGTACGAGCAGTACTTC. As protein: CSVESQGRGYEQYF.

J is TRBJ2-3 and V is TRBV7-3; D unresolved. Germline V gives CDR1 SGHTA, CDR2 FQGTGA. The V gene lost 4 bases and the J gene lost 4 bases, with 15 bases spanning the gap. CDR3 length equals 15 residues. In nucleotides, the CDR3 is TGTGCCAGCAGCTCTTTTAAAGGGCGAGCAGATACGCAGTATTTT. It specifies CASSSFKGRADTQYF.

The V gene is TRBV5-6, the J gene TRBJ1-1; TRBD1 might be the D (5 bases). Trimming stripped 6 bases from V and 5 bases from J, with 14 bases between. Germline lookup yields CDR1 SGHDT and CDR2 YYEEEE. This CDR3 has 13 residues. The CDR3 loop reads CASTWGVGTEAFF. CDR3 DNA sequence: TGTGCCAGCACCTGGGGGGTTGGAACTGAAGCTTTCTTT.

CDR3 DNA: TGTGCCAGCAGCCCGGGACTGTTCACAGATACGCAGTATTTT. The encoded protein is CASSPGLFTDTQYF. The chain has TRBV5-4 and TRBJ2-3; tentatively, D is TRBD2 (6 bases). With 4 bases removed from V and 2 bases from J, the gap between germline ends came to 11 bases. The CDR3 is 14 residues long. Germline-derived CDR1 and CDR2 are SGHNT and YYREEE (reference sequence).